This is a list of T cell receptor beta chains from one sample in a study of blood T cell repertoires in COVID-19. Method: immunoSEQ multiplex PCR; TCRdb's copy keeps in-frame clones and lacks some. The sample gives tens of thousands of clones, roughly 90% of which show up once; roughly 3.2% is in the top ten. Sample: peripheral blood. All receptors derive from a man aged 50 to 60 with active COVID-19. CDR3s include the opening cysteine and the closing phenylalanine or tryptophan. Fields, in order: V gene, clone size, CDR3 length, J gene, D gene, CDR3 DNA, CDR3 protein. A D gene is named only where the DNA matches it firmly. Part of the rows lack a size; the others show once, few, many or a class for expanded clones.

TRBV18,.,15,TRBJ1-1,TRBD1,TGTGCCAGCTCACCCGGTCGTCAGGGGGCCACTGAAGCTTTCTTT,CASSPGRQGATEAFF
TRBV5-1,.,15,TRBJ1-2,.,TGCGCCAGCAGCTTAGGCAATACAGGGAACTATGGCTACACCTTC,CASSLGNTGNYGYTF
TRBV19,once,17,TRBJ1-6,TRBD1,TGTGCCAGTAGTAAATCAACAGGGGCCTACTATAATTCACCCCTCCACTTT,CASSKSTGAYYNSPLHF
TRBV20-1,.,12,TRBJ1-1,.,TGCAGTGCTAGTAGGGGGTACACTGAAGCTTTCTTT,CSASRGYTEAFF
TRBV7-9,.,14,TRBJ1-5,.,TGTGCCAGCAGCTTAGGGGGAGAAGGTCAGCCCCAGCATTTT,CASSLGGEGQPQHF
TRBV6-1,.,17,TRBJ2-7,.,TGTGCCAGCAGTGAGCGGGCAGTGGCCCGCGGCTCCTACGAGCAGTACTTC,CASSERAVARGSYEQYF
TRBV10-3,.,12,TRBJ1-2,.,TGTGCCATCAGTGAGACAGGCTATGGCTACACCTTC,CAISETGYGYTF
TRBV4-3,.,15,TRBJ2-1,TRBD1,TGCGCCAGCAGCCAAGGGGGGACAGCAATGTATGAGCAGTTCTTC,CASSQGGTAMYEQFF
TRBV21-1,.,14,TRBJ1-1,.,TGTGCCAGCAGCAAAGTCGGCGGCATCACTGAAGCTTTCTTT,CASSKVGGITEAFF
TRBV24-1,.,11,TRBJ2-1,.,TGTGCCACCAGTGACTTTGATGAGCAGTTCTTC,CATSDFDEQFF
TRBV5-1,.,14,TRBJ2-3,.,TGCGCCAGCAGCCTATGGTCCCGCACAGATACGCAGTATTTT,CASSLWSRTDTQYF
TRBV19,.,16,TRBJ1-5,TRBD1,TGTGCCAGTAGTACCCTGGACAGGGTGGGCAATCAGCCCCAGCATTTT,CASSTLDRVGNQPQHF
TRBV3-1/TRBV3-2,.,16,TRBJ2-6,.,TGTGCCAGCAGATCCACAGGCGTCCTTGGGGCCAACGTCCTGACTTTC,CASRSTGVLGANVLTF
TRBV9,.,17,TRBJ2-3,TRBD2,TGTGCCAGCAGCGTTGGAAGTAGCGGGGGCCCCACAGATACGCAGTATTTT,CASSVGSSGGPTDTQYF
TRBV3-1/TRBV3-2,.,13,TRBJ1-2,.,TGTGCCAGCAGCCAAGGGGGGGGGCACGGCTACACCTTC,CASSQGGGHGYTF
TRBV12-3/TRBV12-4,.,12,TRBJ2-3,.,TGTGCCAGCAGATCTTCCCCCGATACGCAGTATTTT,CASRSSPDTQYF
TRBV6-5,.,15,TRBJ2-3,TRBD1,TGTGCCAGCAGTAAAACCACAGGGGGCGCAGATACGCAGTATTTT,CASSKTTGGADTQYF
TRBV11-1,.,13,TRBJ1-2,.,TGTGCCAGCAGCTTAGACGGTAACTATGGCTACACCTTC,CASSLDGNYGYTF
TRBV25-1,.,15,TRBJ1-1,TRBD1,TGTGCCAGCAGTCCCCGACAGGGGCGGGACACTGAAGCTTTCTTT,CASSPRQGRDTEAFF
TRBV30,.,11,TRBJ1-1,.,TGTGCCTGGACCCACAGGGCGCGCCGGGGCTTT,CAWTHRARRGF
TRBV5-1,.,14,TRBJ1-5,.,TGCGCCAGCAGCCCTGGGGCGGGGGGAGAGTCCCAGCATTTT,CASSPGAGGESQHF
TRBV2,.,18,TRBJ1-3,TRBD1,TGTGCCAGCGGGACGGGACAGGGCCCTCATAGCTCTGGAAACACCATATATTTT,CASGTGQGPHSSGNTIYF
TRBV19,.,17,TRBJ2-3,.,TGTGCCAGTAGTAGTCTCAGGGGCCCCTCTAGCACAGATACGCAGTATTTT,CASSSLRGPSSTDTQYF
TRBV5-8,.,14,TRBJ2-2,.,TGTGCCAGCTTGGGACTTGGGATACCGGGGGAGCTGTTTTTT,CASLGLGIPGELFF
TRBV29-1,.,11,TRBJ1-1,.,TGCACCGTTGATGCTAGGAGTGAAGCTTTCTTT,CTVDARSEAFF
TRBV10-3,.,15,TRBJ2-7,TRBD2,TGTGCCATCAGTGGGACTAGCGGGGGGGCTGGCGAGCAGTACTTC,CAISGTSGGAGEQYF
TRBV6-2/TRBV6-3,.,17,TRBJ2-1,TRBD2,TGTGCCAGCAGTTACCCCCGTGTGGAGCGGGGGGGAAATGAGCAGTTCTTC,CASSYPRVERGGNEQFF
TRBV5-1,.,15,TRBJ1-2,.,TGCGCCAGCAGCTTAGGAGGTTCAGCTAACTATGGCTACACCTTC,CASSLGGSANYGYTF
TRBV29-1,.,14,TRBJ2-2,TRBD2,TGCAGCGTTATCCAGCGGGGGGCGAGAGGGGAGCTGTTTTTT,CSVIQRGARGELFF
TRBV11-2,.,13,TRBJ1-5,.,TGTGCCAGCAGCTCCTACCTTGATCAGCCCCAGCATTTT,CASSSYLDQPQHF
TRBV4-1,.,16,TRBJ1-6,TRBD1,TGCGCCAGCAGCCAAGGCCAGGGGGCGCGGAATTCACCCCTCCACTTT,CASSQGQGARNSPLHF
TRBV14,.,17,TRBJ1-5,.,TGTGCCAGTACCGGGTGGCACTCTCGGTATAGCAATCAGCCCCAGCATTTT,CASTGWHSRYSNQPQHF
TRBV2,.,16,TRBJ2-7,TRBD1,TGTGCCAGTATCCGGGACAGGGGCACTGCCACCTACGAGCAGTACTTC,CASIRDRGTATYEQYF
TRBV9,once,15,TRBJ2-3,.,TGTGCCAGCAGCGTAACAGGGTCACGCACAGATACGCAGTATTTT,CASSVTGSRTDTQYF
TRBV5-5,.,18,TRBJ2-7,TRBD2,TGTGCCAGCAGCTTGGGAGTCCCCGCGGGGGTAGAAGCCTACGAGCAGTACTTC,CASSLGVPAGVEAYEQYF
TRBV2,.,11,TRBJ1-1,.,TGTGCCAGAACAGCTAACACTGAAGCTTTCTTT,CARTANTEAFF
TRBV5-4,few,15,TRBJ1-2,TRBD1,TGTGCCAGCAGCTTGAGCCAGGGGGCGGTTTATGGCTACACCTTC,CASSLSQGAVYGYTF
TRBV29-1,.,14,TRBJ2-1,TRBD1,TGCAGCGTTGTAGAGGGGGCCGGGGACAATGAGCAGTTCTTC,CSVVEGAGDNEQFF
TRBV5-1,.,13,TRBJ2-7,.,TGCGCCAGCAGCTTGGACCCACGGGGCGAGCAGTACTTC,CASSLDPRGEQYF
TRBV12-3/TRBV12-4,.,13,TRBJ1-2,.,TGTGCCAGCAGTCGAGGGGGGGGCTATGGCTACACCTTC,CASSRGGGYGYTF
TRBV7-2,once,11,TRBJ2-7,.,TGTGCCAGCAGCTTAGGACTCGGGCAGTACTTC,CASSLGLGQYF
TRBV4-1,medium-sized,17,TRBJ2-6,.,TGCGCCAGCAGCCAAGTCCAGGCCCCCCCTGGGGCCAACGTCCTGACTTTC,CASSQVQAPPGANVLTF
TRBV5-1,.,15,TRBJ1-4,TRBD1,TGCGCCAGCAGCTTGGCCGGGACAGAGGGTGAAAAACTGTTTTTT,CASSLAGTEGEKLFF
TRBV12-3/TRBV12-4,.,13,TRBJ2-7,.,TGTGCCAGCAGTTTAACAGGGTCCTACGAGCAGTACTTC,CASSLTGSYEQYF
TRBV5-1,.,14,TRBJ2-5,.,TGCGCCAGCAGCTTGGGGAACAGGGCGGAGACCCAGTACTTC,CASSLGNRAETQYF
TRBV30,.,13,TRBJ1-1,TRBD1,TGTGCCTGCGGACAGGGGGCAGGGACTGAAGCTTTCTTT,CACGQGAGTEAFF
TRBV7-9,.,15,TRBJ2-5,TRBD1,TGTGCCAGCAGCGGAGGGACAGGGGGCAGAGAGACCCAGTACTTC,CASSGGTGGRETQYF
TRBV18,.,14,TRBJ2-1,.,TGTGCCAGCTCGCCGGAGACAGGCTATGATGAGCAGTTCTTC,CASSPETGYDEQFF
TRBV7-2,.,16,TRBJ2-3,.,TGTGCCAGCAGCGAGGCTCCTTGGCGGAGTGCAGATACGCAGTATTTT,CASSEAPWRSADTQYF
TRBV19,.,15,TRBJ1-1,.,TGTGCCAGTAGGGGTTTTGGCAGCCCGGGCACTGAAGCTTTCTTT,CASRGFGSPGTEAFF
TRBV7-2,.,15,TRBJ1-6,.,TGTGCCAGCAGCCCCACAGGGACCTATAATTCACCCCTCCACTTT,CASSPTGTYNSPLHF